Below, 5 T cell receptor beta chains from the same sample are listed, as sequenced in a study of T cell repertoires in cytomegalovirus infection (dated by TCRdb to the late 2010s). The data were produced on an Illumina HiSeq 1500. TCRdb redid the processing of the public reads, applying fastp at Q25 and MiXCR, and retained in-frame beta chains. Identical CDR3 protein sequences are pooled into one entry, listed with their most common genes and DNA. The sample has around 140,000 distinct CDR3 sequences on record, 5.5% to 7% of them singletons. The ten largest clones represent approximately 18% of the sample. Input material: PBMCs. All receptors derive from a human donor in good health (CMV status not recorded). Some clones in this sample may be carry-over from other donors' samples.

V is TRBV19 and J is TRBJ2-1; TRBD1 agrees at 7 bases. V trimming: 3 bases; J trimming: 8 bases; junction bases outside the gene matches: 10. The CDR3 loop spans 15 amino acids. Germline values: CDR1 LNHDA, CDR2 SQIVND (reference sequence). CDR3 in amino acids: CASSIDRVLMDEQFF. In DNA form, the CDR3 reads TGTGCCAGTAGTATCGACAGGGTGTTAATGGATGAGCAGTTCTTC.

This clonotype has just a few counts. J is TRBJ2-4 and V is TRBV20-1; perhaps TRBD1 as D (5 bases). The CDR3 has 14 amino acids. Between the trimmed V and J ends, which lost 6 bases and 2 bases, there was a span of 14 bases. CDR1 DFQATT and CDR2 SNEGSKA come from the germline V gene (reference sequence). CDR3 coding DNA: TGCAGTGCATATAGTCAGGGTTCCAAAAACATTCAGTACTTC. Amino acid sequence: CSAYSQGSKNIQYF.

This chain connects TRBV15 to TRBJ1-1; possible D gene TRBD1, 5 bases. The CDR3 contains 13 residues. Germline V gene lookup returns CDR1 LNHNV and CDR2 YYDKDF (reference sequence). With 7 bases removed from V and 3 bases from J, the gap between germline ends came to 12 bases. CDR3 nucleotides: TGTGCCACCACTCCGGAGGGGTACACTGAAGCTTTCTTT. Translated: CATTPEGYTEAFF.

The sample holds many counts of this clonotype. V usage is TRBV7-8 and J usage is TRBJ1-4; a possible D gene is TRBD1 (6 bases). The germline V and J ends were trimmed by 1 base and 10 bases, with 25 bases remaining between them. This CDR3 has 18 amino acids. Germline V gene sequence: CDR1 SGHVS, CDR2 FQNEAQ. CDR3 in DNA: TGTGCCAGCAGCTTAGAGCATAGCGGGATTACAGGGACTGGAAAACTGTTTTTT. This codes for CASSLEHSGITGTGKLFF.

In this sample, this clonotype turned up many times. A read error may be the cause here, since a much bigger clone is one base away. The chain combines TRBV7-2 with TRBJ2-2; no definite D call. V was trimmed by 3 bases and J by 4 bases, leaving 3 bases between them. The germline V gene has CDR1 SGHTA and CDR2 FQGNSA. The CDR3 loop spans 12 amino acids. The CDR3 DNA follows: TGTGCCAGCAGCTTCCTCACCGGGGAGCTGTTTTTT. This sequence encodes CASSFLTGELFF.